This entry lists 10 T cell receptor beta chains sequenced from one sample in a study of beta chain features in type 1 diabetes. All of the isolated RNA was reverse transcribed, so expressed TCRB transcripts were sequenced. The table came from immunoSEQ multiplex PCR; TCRdb's copy has only in-frame clones and leaves some out. The data contain 860,000 or so clones, around a sixth of them singletons. Sample: naive CD4+ T cells from blood. The receptors were gathered from a woman between 18 and 30 years old in good health.

This clone was seen a few times. V gene TRBV18 combines with J gene TRBJ1-5, with D perhaps TRBD1 (5 bases). The germline V and J ends were trimmed by 6 bases and 1 base, with 13 bases remaining between them. Per the germline V gene, CDR1 is KGHSH and CDR2 is LQKENI. The length of the CDR3 is 15 residues. CDR3 nucleotide sequence: TGTGCCAGCTCGCCCCAGGGTGGGAGCAATCAGCCCCAGCATTTT. This translates into CASSPQGGSNQPQHF. The full variable domain, with the rest looked up from reference TRBV18 and TRBJ1-5, is NAGVMQNPRHLVRRRGQEARLRCSPMKGHSHVYWYRQLPEEGLKFMVYLQKENIIDESGMPKERFSAEFPKEGPSILRIQQVVRGDSAAYFCASSPQGGSNQPQHFGDGTRLSIL.

The CDR3 DNA is TGTGCCAGCAGCCCACGGGGGACATCCTACAATGAGCAGTTCTTC. Translated, it gives CASSPRGTSYNEQFF. V is TRBV5-4 and J is TRBJ2-1; either TRBD1 or TRBD2 may fit D (6 bases each). This CDR3 comprises 15 residues. Between the trimmed V and J ends, which lost 4 bases and 1 base, there was a span of 12 bases. CDR1 and CDR2 (germline): SGHNT, YYREEE (reference sequence).

This clone appeared a few times. The rearrangement links TRBV7-2 to TRBJ2-7, with a tentative D call TRBD1 (6 bases). Trimming took off 4 bases at V and 3 bases at J, with 10 bases between the two ends. This CDR3 region has 13 residues. The germline CDR1 and CDR2 sequences are SGHTA and FQGNSA. This CDR3 reads CASSYTDSYEQYF. As DNA, the CDR3 is TGTGCCAGCAGCTATACGGACAGCTACGAGCAGTACTTC.

This clone was observed a handful of times. The chain employs TRBV4-2 and TRBJ2-3; D is undetermined. Germline assignment: CDR1 LGHNA and CDR2 YNFKEQ. The CDR3 consists of 11 residues. The V gene lost 5 bases and the J gene lost 4 bases, with 4 bases spanning the gap. This CDR3 is CASSGSDTQYF. In nucleotides, the CDR3 is TGTGCCAGCAGCGGCTCAGATACGCAGTATTTT.

Only a few counts were recorded for this clone. CDR3 sequence reads: CAISDLAGGDEQYF. CDR3 in DNA: TGTGCCATCAGCGACCTAGCGGGAGGGGACGAGCAGTACTTC. The chain employs TRBV10-3 and TRBJ2-7; 12 bases fit TRBD2. The ends lost 6 bases at V and 5 bases at J; junction bases unmatched: 5. Germline CDR1 is ENHRY and CDR2 is SYGVKD. This CDR3 region has 14 residues.

The chain carries TRBV5-6 and TRBJ2-3, with 14 positions matching TRBD2. With V trimmed by 4 bases and J by 7 bases, 8 bases remained unmatched. Germline loops: CDR1 SGHDT, CDR2 YYEEEE. CDR3 length: 16 amino acids. This CDR3 reads CASSGTGTSGSYTQYF. CDR3 nucleotides: TGTGCCAGCAGCGGGACCGGGACTAGCGGGAGCTATACGCAGTATTTT.

The chain's CDR3 is CASSMTTYEQYF. DNA of the CDR3: TGTGCCAGCAGTATGACAACATACGAGCAGTACTTC. This rearrangement joins TRBV6-1 to TRBJ2-7, with unresolved D. Germline-derived CDR1 and CDR2 are MNHNS and SASEGT. This CDR3 comprises 12 residues. The V end lost 5 bases, the J end lost 4 bases, and 9 bases lay between the germline ends.

The rearrangement links TRBV7-3 to TRBJ1-1, with D perhaps matching TRBD1 (5 bases). The CDR3 spans 15 residues. Trimming took 1 base from V and 0 from J, leaving 9 bases between them. Per germline, CDR1 SGHTA and CDR2 FQGTGA. This CDR3 reads CASSLNPGMNTEAFF. CDR3 DNA sequence: TGTGCCAGCAGCTTAAATCCAGGGATGAACACTGAAGCTTTCTTT.

This clone was seen a handful of times. This same CDR3 is encoded by further DNA sequences in the sample. The chain recombines TRBV7-2 with TRBJ2-7; D is perhaps TRBD2 (6 bases). From germline, CDR1 is SGHTA and CDR2 FQGNSA. Trimming pared 1 base from V and 3 bases from J, leaving 10 bases between. CDR3 length equals 14 residues. Written as DNA, the CDR3 is TGTGCCAGCAGCTTAGGGCCAGCGGGCTACGAGCAGTACTTC. This gives the protein CASSLGPAGYEQYF.

This clone was recorded a few times. The rearrangement joins TRBV5-1 to TRBJ2-1; D is perhaps TRBD1 (6 bases). The CDR3 has 15 residues. V lost 9 bases, J lost 0 bases, and 16 bases lay in between. Germline V CDR1 and CDR2: SGHRS, YFSETQ. DNA for the CDR3: TGCGCCACCGGGTTGGGGGCCGGCTCCTACAATGAGCAGTTCTTC. Translating gives CATGLGAGSYNEQFF.